This T cell receptor (beta chain) derives from a study of shared clonotypes between healthy human individuals (TCRdb year 2020). Regarding the study in general: A couple of women and a few men aged 18 to 49 years were included in the cohort. Per donor, leukapheresis produced somewhere between about 0.94 and 8.9 billion PBMCs. The study deeply sequenced blood TCR repertoires of five healthy adults to estimate repertoire size and the extent of clonotype sharing between individuals. To increase sequencing depth and limit assay-specific biases, different laboratories used diverse techniques to prepare libraries and sequence TCR repertoires. Findings and caveats that apply to the study as a whole: Sampling was restricted to blood, and TCR repertoires in tissue are likely to differ from TCR repertoires in blood. Because the study included only a small number of donors, the genetic and exposure-history diversity represented was limited. Pairwise subsampling indicated that sequencing depth was expected to affect the degree of clonotype sharing among donors.

Using the deep immunoSEQ assay, TCR CDR3 regions were amplified from genomic DNA by multiplex PCR. Genomic DNA extracted from each cell subset was distributed evenly over all wells of several immunoSEQ 96-well plates, and each plate served as one replicate. For unsorted PBMC, approximately 290 ng of genomic DNA, equivalent to approximately 30,000 T cell genomes, went into each replicate PCR. Ten immunoSEQ deep assay plates were used to sequence the unsorted PBMC genomic DNA. The purified libraries were quantified using a Qubit 3.0 fluorometer, sized with a Bioanalyzer 2100, and then quantified again using the KAPA Library Quantification kit. Each immunoSEQ 96-well plate was sequenced on its own single-read 150-cycle Illumina NextSeq 550 flow cell. The original pipeline was this. The immunoSEQ output contained only junctional sequences without quality scores, so filtering could not match that applied to full-length reads. To assign V/J genes and CDR3, sequences were annotated against IMGT germline references using PyIR, a Python wrapper for IgBLAST v1.9. Reads with weak V/J assignments (E-value above 1e-6), missing CDR3, stop codons, out-of-frame junctions, or ambiguous translated residues were removed. V3J clonotypes were defined by identical inferred V gene, J gene, and CDR3 amino acid sequence. Percentage overlap between repertoires was computed as shared unique clonotypes divided by the size of the smaller repertoire. Richness of each repertoire was evaluated using RTK rarefaction, the Chao1 estimator, and Recon v2.1 estimates of unobserved clonotypes. TCRdb took over this immuneACCESS table, retaining in-frame rearrangements with V and J assigned. Such tables are incomplete; in checked studies, under half of the missing clones stem from an unresolved V gene, and the remainder is unexplained. The V and J calls and the clone size are those of that table, but D and trimming were determined from the DNA. Counted in this sample were approximately 500,000 clones; around four fifths of them appeared once. The ten biggest clones cover more than 10% of the sample.

CDR1 and CDR2 are read off the germline V gene as SGHRS and YFSETQ. The CDR3 runs 16 amino acids, cysteine and phenylalanine included. Of the read, only the CDR3 DNA is kept; its 48 bases are in frame from base 1. V lost 1 base and J lost 0 bases; the stretch between them is 10 bases long. Healthy HIV-negative adults with no recently reported acute infections or vaccinations were included as donors. Only Caucasian adults living in Nashville, Tennessee, USA were represented among the donors. For unsorted samples, about 90 million PBMCs were counted, and genomic DNA was extracted using the QIAamp DNA Blood Mini kit. After blood collection by leukapheresis, PBMCs were isolated using Ficoll-Histopaque density gradient centrifugation and then cryopreserved in the vapor phase of liquid nitrogen. Concerning this clone: What antigen it recognizes has not been identified. Per-nucleotide qualities are absent, and no much larger clonotype sits a single base away.

The receptor was isolated from a woman aged 40-49 years in good health. Some clones in this sample may be carry-over from other donors' samples. The sequenced material came from PBMCs. The chain employs TRBV5-1 and TRBJ2-2; the D gene lacks a confident call. The sequence in DNA is TGCGCCAGCAGCTTGATGGCCCAGACGAACACCGGGGAGCTGTTTTTT. It specifies CASSLMAQTNTGELFF.